This T cell receptor beta chain was recorded in a study of blood T cell repertoires in COVID-19. Overall study: PBMCs, B-cell-depleted T cells, or T cells were the source of the cDNA or gDNA that made up the material.

In germline, CDR1 is SGHAT, CDR2 FQNNGV. The CDR3 runs 15 residues. Deletions cut 0 bases from V and 2 bases from J, with 10 bases between. Data came from immunoSEQ multiplex PCR; TCRdb stores just in-frame clones and leaves some out. The repertoire holds roughly 400,000 clones, with 80% to 90% as singletons. Those enrolled, adults aged roughly 18 to 100 years, came from around 24 US areas. Clinical histories supplied by participants themselves formed the basis of cohort assignment. Recovered status in Cohort 3 required two negative PCRs, clearance, or symptom resolution. Sequencing was performed on PBMCs or T cells enriched from blood (not recorded which). The genes are TRBV11-2 and TRBJ1-2; D gene uncertain. The clonotype originates from a young man who had recovered from COVID-19. The CDR3 sequence: CASSLESSANYGYTF. The CDR3 DNA sequence: TGTGCCAGCAGCTTAGAAAGTAGCGCCAACTATGGCTACACCTTC.